This T cell receptor (beta chain) was identified during a study of blood T cells in healthy people across ages. Details on this clonotype: A much larger clone differs by one base, so this may be a read error.

Germline loops: CDR1 PRHDT, CDR2 FYEKMQ (reference sequence). The CDR3 contains 13 residues. Alongside a J-beta primer mix, a sample-barcoded 5' primer served in a second PCR lasting about 6 to 12 cycles. TCRdb independently ran MiXCR on the 5' RACE reads; one entry per CDR3 protein. The table records approximately 880,000 distinct CDR3 sequences, about 44% of them present only once. Sequencing input: blood. The sequence derives from a young man in good health. The rearrangement joins TRBV13 to TRBJ2-3; tentatively, D is TRBD1 or TRBD2 (5 bases each). In DNA, the CDR3 is TGTGCCTGCAGCGAGGGGAGCACAGATACGCAGTATTTT. It encodes CACSEGSTDTQYF.